These 8 T cell receptor beta chains share one sample of origin, sequenced in a study of blood T cells in healthy people across ages. Combining a sample-barcoded 5' primer with a J-beta primer mix, a second PCR ran for 7 to 11 cycles. TCRdb passed the 5' RACE reads through MiXCR, listing each CDR3 protein once. This sample has around 280,000 distinct CDR3 sequences; 25% to 30% occur once, and the top ten carry around 30%. The material sequenced was blood. The source is a woman in her 70s in good health.

In regard to this clonotype: Germline and junction disagree at one end, which may indicate a read error. V usage is TRBV7-8 and J usage is TRBJ2-5; TRBD1 matches 9 bases. The CDR3 loop spans 13 amino acids. CDR1 is SGHVS and CDR2 is FQNEAQ in the germline V gene. CDR3 sequence reads: CASSLSPGTGHFF. The CDR3 coding sequence is TGTGCCAGCAGCTTAAGTCCCGGGACAGGGCATTTCTTC. The variable domain in full, with the rest retrieved from reference TRBV7-8 and TRBJ2-5, is GAGVSQSPRYKVAKRGQDVALRCDPISGHVSLFWYQQALGQGPEFLTYFQNEAQLDKSGLPSDRFFAERPEGSVSTLKIQRTQQEDSAVYLCASSLSPGTGHFFGPGTRLLVL.

This chain joins TRBV10-3 and TRBJ1-2; 10 nucleotides match TRBD1. The junction had 3 bases not matched to a gene; V was cut back by 6 bases and J by 2 bases. This CDR3 has 14 amino acids. Germline-derived CDR1 and CDR2 are ENHRY and SYGVKD. In nucleotides, the CDR3 is TGTGCCATCAGAGAGGACAGGGGGAACTATGGCTACACCTTC. This translates into CAIREDRGNYGYTF.

This clonotype showed up just a few times. This chain uses TRBV27 with TRBJ2-3; 9 bases align to TRBD1. The length of the CDR3 is 15 residues. Germline V gene lookup returns CDR1 MNHEY and CDR2 SMNVEV (reference sequence). V dropped 6 bases and J dropped 5; count of bases not matched to a gene: 9. For the CDR3, the DNA is TGTGCCAGCAGGAAACAGGGGGCTGGAGGAGATACGCAGTATTTT. Its translation: CASRKQGAGGDTQYF.

The genes are TRBV29-1 and TRBJ2-1; D ambiguous. V lost 5 bases and J 2 bases, leaving 10 bases between the germline ends. The germline CDR1 and CDR2 sequences are SQVTM and ANQGSEA. This CDR3 has 13 residues. In DNA, the CDR3 is TGCAGCGTTACAAGTACTGCCTACAATGAGCAGTTCTTC. Translated: CSVTSTAYNEQFF.

This chain connects TRBV2 to TRBJ2-1, with 7 bases aligning to TRBD2. CDR1 and CDR2 (germline): SNHLY, FYNNEI. V shed 8 bases, J shed 4 bases, and the junction held 8 bases outside the gene matches. The CDR3 runs to 14 residues. CDR3 nucleotides: TGTGCCAGCGGGGGGGACTACCTATACAATGAGCAGTTCTTC. Its translation: CASGGDYLYNEQFF.

This chain joins TRBV29-1 and TRBJ2-3; 9 nucleotides line up with TRBD2. Germline V gives CDR1 SQVTM, CDR2 ANQGSEA. The CDR3 sequence is 14 residues long. With 7 bases clipped from V and 2 bases from J, the junction kept 7 bases outside the gene matches. CDR3 coding DNA: TGCAGCGGGGGAGCGGGAGGCCCCACAGATACGCAGTATTTT. Encoded protein: CSGGAGGPTDTQYF.

As for this clonotype: This may be a read error: a much more frequent sequence differs by one nucleotide. The rearrangement links TRBV6-2 or TRBV6-3 to TRBJ1-1, with D unresolved. CDR3 length equals 12 residues. Germline V lookup: CDR1 MNHEY, CDR2 SVGEGT. Trimming left V 8 bases short and J 3 bases short, with 10 bases between. The CDR3 protein is CASGEGYTEAFF. In DNA, the CDR3 is TGTGCCAGCGGGGAGGGTTACACTGAAGCTTTCTTT.

The CDR3 nucleotides read TGTGCCAGCAGCTCCGCTGGGACAGGGTACAATGAGCAGTTCTTC. As protein: CASSSAGTGYNEQFF. This chain links TRBV5-4 with TRBJ2-5, with 9 bases fitting TRBD1. The end of the DNA is better explained by TRBJ2-1, so the J call may be wrong. The CDR3 extends over 15 amino acids. Germline V CDR1 and CDR2: SGHNT, YYREEE (reference sequence).